These T cell receptor beta chains were read from a single sample in a study of CD8 T cells in ankylosing spondylitis. Each CDR3 protein gets one entry after TCRdb re-called the 5' RACE reads with MiXCR. The sample records about 510,000 distinct CDR3 sequences, approximately 5.3% being singletons. What was sequenced was blood, either unsorted or a sorted T cell fraction (not recorded which). These receptor sequences come from a male donor with ankylosing spondylitis. The CDR3 runs from the conserved cysteine through the conserved F or W. D genes are given only for firm matches. The listing skips clone size in some rows; elsewhere it reads once, few, many or a size class.

size: many
V: TRBV27
D: -
J: TRBJ1-3
CDR3: CASSLVSGNTIYF
DNA: TGTGCCAGCAGTTTAGTCTCTGGAAACACCATATATTTT

size: many
V: TRBV18
D: -
J: TRBJ2-4
CDR3: CASSPPNLLAKNIQYF
DNA: TGTGCCAGCTCACCACCGAATCTCTTAGCCAAAAACATTCAGTACTTC

size: few
V: TRBV7-2
D: -
J: TRBJ2-5
CDR3: CASSRSQTQETQYF
DNA: TGTGCCAGCAGCCGAAGCCAGACACAAGAGACCCAGTACTTC

size: many
V: TRBV25-1
D: TRBD1
J: TRBJ1-2
CDR3: CASSDRTGGYGYTF
DNA: TGTGCCAGCAGTGATCGGACAGGAGGGTATGGCTACACCTTC

size: many
V: TRBV4-3
D: -
J: TRBJ1-5
CDR3: CASSQSQANQPQHF
DNA: TGCGCCAGCAGCCAGAGTCAGGCCAATCAGCCCCAGCATTTT

size: many
V: TRBV5-1
D: TRBD1
J: TRBJ2-3
CDR3: CASSLATGDYTDTQYF
DNA: TGCGCCAGCAGCTTGGCAACAGGGGATTACACAGATACGCAGTATTTT

size: many
V: TRBV20-1
D: -
J: TRBJ2-5
CDR3: CSATRGGGQTQYF
DNA: TGCAGTGCTACCCGGGGAGGGGGACAGACCCAGTACTTC

size: many
V: TRBV20-1
D: TRBD2
J: TRBJ2-3
CDR3: CSAQPGLASDTQYF
DNA: TGCAGTGCTCAACCGGGACTAGCCTCAGATACGCAGTATTTT

size: many
V: TRBV4-1
D: -
J: TRBJ1-3
CDR3: CASSTEGGVGNTIYF
DNA: TGCGCCAGCAGCACCGAGGGGGGGGTCGGAAACACCATATATTTT

size: many
V: TRBV12-3/TRBV12-4
D: -
J: TRBJ1-2
CDR3: CASSLQRGNGYTF
DNA: TGTGCCAGCAGTTTGCAGAGAGGGAATGGCTACACCTTC

size: many
V: TRBV20-1
D: -
J: TRBJ2-1
CDR3: CSARPPWDFNEQFF
DNA: TGCAGTGCTAGACCTCCTTGGGACTTCAATGAGCAGTTCTTC

size: many
V: TRBV27
D: TRBD1
J: TRBJ1-2
CDR3: CASSHYRDRGHGYTF
DNA: TGTGCCAGCAGTCATTACCGGGACAGGGGGCATGGCTACACCTTC

size: many
V: TRBV27
D: -
J: TRBJ2-5
CDR3: CASSDTVQETQYF
DNA: TGTGCCAGCAGTGACACAGTCCAAGAGACCCAGTACTTC

size: many
V: TRBV20-1
D: TRBD1
J: TRBJ2-5
CDR3: CSARWDRDGAQYF
DNA: TGCAGTGCTAGATGGGACAGGGACGGGGCCCAGTACTTC

size: few
V: TRBV10-3
D: TRBD1
J: TRBJ2-7
CDR3: CAISPGTDYEQYF
DNA: TGTGCCATCAGTCCCGGGACAGATTACGAGCAGTACTTC

size: -
V: TRBV4-1
D: -
J: TRBJ2-2
CDR3: CASSQVPLGPGELFF
DNA: TGCGCCAGCAGCCAAGTGCCGCTGGGTCCCGGGGAGCTGTTTTTT

size: few
V: TRBV7-9
D: -
J: TRBJ1-1
CDR3: CASSLVGVGFGNTEAFF
DNA: TGTGCCAGCAGCTTAGTAGGTGTGGGGTTTGGGAACACTGAAGCTTTCTTT

size: many
V: TRBV5-1
D: -
J: TRBJ1-2
CDR3: CASSLGQGDNYGYTF
DNA: TGCGCCAGCAGCTTAGGCCAGGGAGATAACTATGGCTACACCTTC

size: many
V: TRBV5-1
D: -
J: TRBJ2-3
CDR3: CASSLGSTDTQYF
DNA: TGCGCCAGCAGCTTGGGTAGCACAGATACGCAGTATTTT

size: few
V: TRBV29-1
D: TRBD1
J: TRBJ1-2
CDR3: CSVGTGGGRYGYTF
DNA: TGCAGCGTGGGGACAGGGGGCGGAAGGTATGGCTACACCTTC

size: few
V: TRBV5-1
D: TRBD2
J: TRBJ2-3
CDR3: CASSLVSGSFADTQYF
DNA: TGCGCCAGCAGCTTGGTTAGCGGGAGTTTCGCAGATACGCAGTATTTT

size: many
V: TRBV5-1
D: -
J: TRBJ2-1
CDR3: CASSFSVSLSYNEQFF
DNA: TGCGCCAGCAGCTTTTCAGTAAGTCTCTCCTACAATGAGCAGTTCTTC

size: -
V: TRBV7-8
D: -
J: TRBJ2-3
CDR3: CASSYEGSTDTQYF
DNA: TGTGCCAGCAGCTATGAGGGCTCCACAGATACGCAGTATTTT

size: -
V: TRBV7-9
D: -
J: TRBJ1-2
CDR3: CASSFRSSYTF
DNA: TGTGCCAGCAGCTTTAGGTCTTCCTACACCTTC

size: many
V: TRBV4-1
D: -
J: TRBJ1-2
CDR3: CASSQGDKADYTF
DNA: TGCGCCAGCAGCCAAGGGGATAAGGCAGACTACACCTTC

size: few
V: TRBV7-2
D: -
J: TRBJ2-1
CDR3: CASSFTSGEQFF
DNA: TGTGCCAGCAGCTTCACTAGTGGTGAGCAGTTCTTC

size: many
V: TRBV12-3/TRBV12-4
D: -
J: TRBJ1-1
CDR3: CASSLQGRDTEAFF
DNA: TGTGCCAGCAGTTTACAGGGAAGAGACACTGAAGCTTTCTTT

size: many
V: TRBV10-3
D: TRBD1
J: TRBJ1-2
CDR3: CAINPGQGVESYGYTF
DNA: TGTGCCATCAATCCGGGACAGGGGGTAGAAAGCTATGGCTACACCTTC

size: many
V: TRBV5-6
D: -
J: TRBJ2-7
CDR3: CASSLGISSYEQYF
DNA: TGTGCCAGCAGCTTGGGCATTAGCTCCTACGAGCAGTACTTC

size: many
V: TRBV15
D: -
J: TRBJ1-1
CDR3: CATREGVGLANTEAFF
DNA: TGTGCCACCAGAGAGGGGGTTGGTCTGGCCAACACTGAAGCTTTCTTT

size: many
V: TRBV24-1
D: -
J: TRBJ2-1
CDR3: CATSDFRGTHNEQFF
DNA: TGTGCCACCAGTGATTTCCGGGGTACGCACAATGAGCAGTTCTTC

size: -
V: TRBV7-9
D: TRBD1
J: TRBJ1-4
CDR3: CASSSDRVATNEKLFF
DNA: TGTGCCAGCAGCTCGGACAGGGTGGCGACTAATGAAAAACTGTTTTTT

size: many
V: TRBV5-1
D: TRBD2
J: TRBJ2-2
CDR3: CASNPSGGDTGELFF
DNA: TGCGCCAGCAACCCTAGCGGGGGGGACACCGGGGAGCTGTTTTTT

size: few
V: TRBV6-1
D: -
J: TRBJ2-5
CDR3: CASSKTVGETQYF
DNA: TGTGCCAGCAGCAAGACGGTGGGGGAGACCCAGTACTTC

size: many
V: TRBV7-2
D: -
J: TRBJ2-1
CDR3: CASSRTGHEQFF
DNA: TGTGCCAGCAGCCGGACCGGCCATGAGCAGTTCTTC

size: many
V: TRBV7-2
D: TRBD1
J: TRBJ1-2
CDR3: CASSRDRGINYGYTF
DNA: TGTGCCAGCAGCCGGGACAGGGGGATTAACTATGGCTACACCTTC

size: many
V: TRBV28
D: TRBD1
J: TRBJ2-7
CDR3: CASSSSGTGGYEQYF
DNA: TGTGCCAGCAGCTCCTCCGGGACAGGGGGCTACGAGCAGTACTTC

size: many
V: TRBV4-1
D: TRBD1
J: TRBJ2-7
CDR3: CASSQETTGGREQYF
DNA: TGCGCCAGCAGCCAAGAAACTACAGGGGGCCGCGAGCAGTACTTC

size: many
V: TRBV28
D: TRBD2
J: TRBJ2-3
CDR3: CASSLPPGSGRAEDTQYF
DNA: TGTGCCAGCAGTTTACCCCCGGGGAGCGGGAGGGCCGAAGATACGCAGTATTTT

size: many
V: TRBV27
D: TRBD1
J: TRBJ1-5
CDR3: CASSSLRDRALSNQPQHF
DNA: TGTGCCAGCAGTTCGCTCCGGGACAGGGCTTTAAGCAATCAGCCCCAGCATTTT

size: many
V: TRBV7-2
D: TRBD2
J: TRBJ2-5
CDR3: CASSLRTSEETQYF
DNA: TGTGCCAGCAGCTTGCGGACTAGCGAAGAGACCCAGTACTTC

size: many
V: TRBV9
D: -
J: TRBJ2-3
CDR3: CASSVSIKGFGTETDTQYF
DNA: TGTGCCAGCAGCGTATCCATAAAGGGGTTCGGGACTGAAACAGATACGCAGTATTTT

size: many
V: TRBV28
D: -
J: TRBJ2-7
CDR3: CASSFSHYEQYF
DNA: TGTGCCAGCAGTTTTTCCCACTACGAGCAGTACTTC

size: many
V: TRBV5-1
D: -
J: TRBJ2-7
CDR3: CASSLGVGGIYEQYF
DNA: TGCGCCAGCAGCTTGGGTGTTGGGGGAATCTACGAGCAGTACTTC

size: few
V: TRBV11-2
D: -
J: TRBJ2-5
CDR3: CASSLVRGEETQYF
DNA: TGTGCCAGCAGCTTAGTCCGGGGAGAAGAGACCCAGTACTTC

size: many
V: TRBV7-2
D: TRBD1
J: TRBJ1-4
CDR3: CASSLTGVWATNEKLFF
DNA: TGTGCCAGCAGCTTGACAGGGGTTTGGGCAACTAATGAAAAACTGTTTTTT

size: -
V: TRBV9
D: -
J: TRBJ2-1
CDR3: CASSVEGDEYNEQFF
DNA: TGTGCCAGCAGCGTAGAGGGGGACGAGTACAATGAGCAGTTCTTC

size: many
V: TRBV29-1
D: -
J: TRBJ2-3
CDR3: CSVETGSDTQYF
DNA: TGCAGCGTTGAAACCGGGTCAGATACGCAGTATTTT

size: many
V: TRBV20-1
D: -
J: TRBJ2-2
CDR3: CSAKVAMGGLRNTGELFF
DNA: TGCAGTGCTAAGGTAGCGATGGGGGGGCTGCGGAACACCGGGGAGCTGTTTTTT